These 31 T cell receptor beta chains were all obtained from the same sample, sequenced in a study of response to subunit inactivated influenza vaccine. MiXCR was run by TCRdb on the RT-PCR reads, yielding one entry per CDR3 protein. Of 500,000 to 600,000 distinct CDR3 sequences in the sample, 12% were seen once. Sequenced material: PBMCs from blood, taken on the day of vaccination. The receptors derive from a man between 50 and 59 years old who received an inactivated influenza vaccine.

The rearrangement uses TRBV10-3 and TRBJ2-7; D may be TRBD1 (6 bases). Trimming left V 10 bases short and J 4 bases short, with 17 bases between. Germline CDR1 ENHRY, CDR2 SYGVKD. CDR3 length: 13 residues. CDR3 DNA sequence: TGTGCCACACCCGGACAGTTGGCATACGAGCAGTACTTC. This translates into CATPGQLAYEQYF.

In this sample, this clonotype turned up many times. The chain recombines TRBV12-3 or TRBV12-4 with TRBJ2-5; D not certain. This CDR3 is 12 amino acids long. The V gene lost 6 bases and the J gene lost 0 bases, with 5 bases spanning the gap. CDR3 region: CASSSYQETQYF. For the CDR3, the DNA is TGTGCCAGCAGCTCCTACCAAGAGACCCAGTACTTC.

The chain links TRBV20-1 to TRBJ1-3, with a possible D match to TRBD1 (5 bases). The germline V gene encodes CDR1 DFQATT and CDR2 SNEGSKA (reference sequence). The CDR3 covers 14 residues. V was shortened by 6 bases and J by 0 bases, with 12 bases between the two germline ends. The DNA for the CDR3 is TGCAGTGCGTCACAGACAGTCTCTGGAAACACCATATATTTT. This gives the protein CSASQTVSGNTIYF.

The CDR3 coding sequence is TGTGCCAGCAGCCCCCCGGGACAAGGGAGGACCCAGTACTTC. Encoded protein: CASSPPGQGRTQYF. V usage is TRBV6-2 or TRBV6-3 and J usage is TRBJ2-5, with D possibly matching TRBD1 (6 bases). Trimming left V 6 bases short and J 7 bases short, with 18 bases between. This CDR3 comprises 14 residues. Germline values: CDR1 MNHEY, CDR2 SVGEGT.

Many counts were recorded for this clonotype. This chain links TRBV28 with TRBJ2-5; the match to TRBD2 covers 11 bases. Per the germline V gene, CDR1 is MDHEN and CDR2 is SYDVKM. This CDR3 is built from 19 residues. The trim removed 5 bases at V and 4 bases at J, leaving 18 bases unmatched. The CDR3 sequence: CASSPGRATSGSIGETQYF. The DNA for the CDR3 is TGTGCCAGCAGTCCGGGCAGGGCTACTAGCGGGAGCATCGGAGAGACCCAGTACTTC.

This clonotype was observed a handful of times. This chain links TRBV19 with TRBJ2-2, with 11 bases aligning to TRBD2. The J segment lost 4 bases and the V segment lost 6 bases, leaving 7 bases of the junction unmatched. This CDR3 is built from 16 residues. Germline V CDR1 and CDR2: LNHDA, SQIVND (reference sequence). The CDR3 bases are TGTGCCAGTAGCCATAGCGGGAGGGCCCTCACCGGGGAGCTGTTTTTT. Its protein is CASSHSGRALTGELFF.

The CDR3 reads CASHRDRTGVYEQYF. Written as DNA, the CDR3 is TGTGCCAGCCATCGGGACCGGACAGGAGTCTACGAGCAGTACTTC. This sequence joins TRBV6-2 or TRBV6-3 and TRBJ2-7; 7 bases map to TRBD1. Germline trimming cut 8 bases from V and 3 bases from J; bases unmatched to any gene: 13. Germline values: CDR1 MNHEY, CDR2 SVGEGT. The CDR3 length is 15 residues.

The chain combines TRBV12-3 or TRBV12-4 with TRBJ2-2; TRBD2 matches at 11 bases. Germline trimming cut 7 bases from V and 0 bases from J; bases unmatched to any gene: 10. The length of the CDR3 is 18 residues. CDR3 protein: CASTQTGTSGANTGELFF. The DNA of the CDR3 is TGTGCCAGCACTCAGACCGGGACTAGCGGCGCGAACACCGGGGAGCTGTTTTTT.

As for this clonotype: A read error may be the cause here, since a much bigger clone is one base away. The chain links TRBV20-1 to TRBJ2-7; 10 positions match TRBD1. Germline CDR1 reads DFQATT; CDR2 reads SNEGSKA (reference sequence). The CDR3 is 13 residues long. The CDR3 nucleotides are TGCTGTGCTATAGGACAGGGGGGTTTGGCTCAGTACTTC. It translates to CCAIGQGGLAQYF.

This clonotype came up a few times. The rearrangement links TRBV29-1 to TRBJ2-1; the D gene is possibly TRBD2 (6 bases). The V and J ends lost 6 bases and 7 bases respectively, with 16 bases between them. Germline CDR1 is SQVTM and CDR2 is ANQGSEA. CDR3 length equals 13 residues. For the CDR3, the DNA is TGCAGCGTGGCGTTTGGGGGAGGAAATGAGCAGTTCTTC. Translation gives CSVAFGGGNEQFF.

The chain has TRBV6-5 and TRBJ2-1; TRBD2 matches 9 bases. The CDR3 consists of 16 residues. The V and J ends lost 2 bases and 3 bases, in that order; junction bases with no gene match: 5. The germline CDR1 and CDR2 sequences are MNHEY and SVGAGI. The CDR3 DNA sequence: TGTGCCAGCAGTTACGGATCTAGCGGGAACTACAATGAGCAGTTCTTC. Residues: CASSYGSSGNYNEQFF.

The V call is TRBV29-1, the J call TRBJ2-5, with D tentatively TRBD1 (5 bases). V was clipped by 6 bases and J by 5 bases, with 13 bases between them. Germline V gives CDR1 SQVTM, CDR2 ANQGSEA. The length of the CDR3 is 12 residues. The CDR3 nucleotides are TGCAGCGTGGGTAGGGGCGATGAGACCCAGTACTTC. Translated: CSVGRGDETQYF.

This clonotype showed up just a few times. The chain couples TRBV18 to TRBJ2-6; 9 bases map to TRBD1. The ends lost 5 bases at V and 2 bases at J; junction bases unmatched: 7. Germline CDR1 reads KGHSH; CDR2 reads LQKENI. The CDR3 consists of 17 residues. The CDR3: CASSTRDREAGANVLTF. The CDR3 nucleotides read TGTGCCAGCTCAACCCGGGACAGGGAAGCTGGGGCCAACGTCCTGACTTTC.

This chain uses TRBV29-1 with TRBJ2-1; 10 bases map to TRBD1. CDR1 is SQVTM, CDR2 ANQGSEA, per germline. The CDR3 consists of 14 residues. V dropped 7 bases and J dropped 0; count of bases not matched to a gene: 3. CDR3 in amino acids: CSAGQGGSYNEQFF. The CDR3 DNA follows: TGCAGCGCTGGACAGGGGGGCTCCTACAATGAGCAGTTCTTC.

The V and J genes are TRBV29-1 and TRBJ2-1, with D possibly called TRBD1 or TRBD2 (6 bases each). Germline lookup yields CDR1 SQVTM and CDR2 ANQGSEA. The V and J ends lost 4 bases and 3 bases respectively, with 13 bases between them. The CDR3 is 14 amino acids. CDR3 nucleotides: TGCAGCGTTGGGGGGGACAACAGCTACAATGAGCAGTTCTTC. Amino acid sequence: CSVGGDNSYNEQFF.

V is TRBV7-2 and J is TRBJ2-5; possible D gene TRBD2, 5 bases. The CDR3 has 15 residues. V lost 5 bases and J lost 5, with 18 bases in between. Germline CDR1 and CDR2: SGHTA and FQGNSA. Here the CDR3 reads CASSLPSGLAETQYF. CDR3 nucleotide sequence: TGTGCCAGCAGCCTACCCAGTGGGCTAGCCGAGACCCAGTACTTC.

This clonotype has more than one count but fewer than ten. The chain is built from TRBV15 and TRBJ2-7; the match to TRBD2 covers 8 bases. CDR1 LNHNV and CDR2 YYDKDF come from the germline V gene (reference sequence). This CDR3 has 14 amino acids. The V and J ends lost 3 bases and 9 bases, in that order; junction bases with no gene match: 10. The CDR3 DNA follows: TGTGCCACCAGCAGGGAGGCCGGGAGGGCCGGGCAGTACTTC. Translation gives CATSREAGRAGQYF.

This clonotype has more than one count but fewer than ten. This chain uses TRBV12-3 or TRBV12-4 with TRBJ1-1; D remains unclear. CDR3 length: 14 residues. V was pared by 3 bases and J by 1 base, with 9 bases between. CDR3 coding DNA: TGTGCCAGCAGTTTTGGACCGTCGAACACTGAAGCTTTCTTT. Amino acid sequence: CASSFGPSNTEAFF.

In this sample, this clonotype turned up a few times. This rearrangement joins TRBV5-1 to TRBJ2-1; 10 bases line up with TRBD1. The CDR3 spans 14 residues. J was trimmed by 6 bases and V by 4 bases; bases with no gene match: 4. The germline V gene has CDR1 SGHRS and CDR2 YFSETQ. The CDR3 sequence: CASSRGTGVNEQFF. The CDR3, as DNA: TGCGCCAGCAGCCGAGGGACAGGGGTCAATGAGCAGTTCTTC.

The V call is TRBV7-2, the J call TRBJ2-7; 9 nucleotides agree with TRBD1. The V gene end was trimmed by 5 bases and the J gene end by 3 bases; junction bases not matched to a gene: 11. CDR3 length: 16 residues. Germline lookup yields CDR1 SGHTA and CDR2 FQGNSA. The CDR3 spells CASSREPGQGNYEQYF. The CDR3 bases are TGTGCCAGCAGCCGGGAACCGGGACAGGGAAACTACGAGCAGTACTTC.

This clonotype appeared a few times. This sequence joins TRBV6-2 or TRBV6-3 and TRBJ2-2, with D possibly TRBD2 on 6 matching bases. CDR3 length: 15 amino acids. Looked up from germline, CDR1 is MNHEY and CDR2 is SVGEGT. Trimming stripped 10 bases from V and 0 bases from J, with 15 bases between. In nucleotides, the CDR3 is TGTGCCATTACCACCGGGACTTCGAACACCGGGGAGCTGTTTTTT. It yields the protein CAITTGTSNTGELFF.

This clonotype was recorded many times. This sequence joins TRBV15 and TRBJ2-3; D may be TRBD2 (7 bases). Looked up from germline, CDR1 is LNHNV and CDR2 is YYDKDF (reference sequence). The CDR3 spans 15 residues. V was trimmed by 1 base and J by 2 bases, leaving 10 bases between them. The CDR3 region has the DNA TGTGCCACCAGCAGAGGCGGGGGCCTCACAGATACGCAGTATTTT. This encodes CATSRGGGLTDTQYF.

The V gene is TRBV7-9, the J gene TRBJ1-1; D gene unclear. V was cut by 1 base and J by 4 bases, with 10 bases left in between. CDR3 size: 14 residues. CDR1 is SEHNR, CDR2 FQNEAQ, per germline (reference sequence). The CDR3 coding sequence is TGTGCCAGCAGCTTAGTGACCCCCACCACTGAAGCTTTCTTT. As protein: CASSLVTPTTEAFF.

The rearrangement uses TRBV7-3 and TRBJ2-3; D is unresolved. The CDR3 totals 15 residues. Per germline, CDR1 SGHTA and CDR2 FQGTGA. The V end was cut by 5 bases, the J end by 3 bases, with 15 bases between. The CDR3 protein is CASSPVGFGTDTQYF. The CDR3 coding sequence is TGTGCCAGCAGCCCAGTTGGTTTTGGGACAGATACGCAGTATTTT.

This clonotype occurred many times. The chain carries TRBV24-1 and TRBJ2-3; D gene ambiguous. This CDR3 region has 16 residues. The V end lost 4 bases, the J end lost 0 bases, and 13 bases lay between the germline ends. Germline loops: CDR1 KGHDR, CDR2 SFDVKD. The CDR3: CATSDRTYRSTDTQYF. The CDR3 coding sequence is TGTGCCACCAGTGACAGGACCTACCGTAGCACAGATACGCAGTATTTT.

Many counts were recorded for this clonotype. V gene TRBV4-3 combines with J gene TRBJ1-2, with unresolved D. V was clipped by 0 bases and J by 3 bases, with 14 bases between them. This CDR3 contains 16 residues. The V gene's germline CDR1 is LGHNA and CDR2 YSLEER. The CDR3 loop reads CASSQDPGVPYYGYTF. CDR3 DNA: TGCGCCAGCAGCCAAGATCCCGGGGTTCCGTACTATGGCTACACCTTC.

The rearrangement links TRBV14 to TRBJ2-1; 8 nucleotides match TRBD1. V lost 3 bases to trimming and J lost 7 bases; unmatched junction nucleotides: 11. The CDR3 is made up of 16 amino acids. Germline lookup yields CDR1 SGHDN and CDR2 FVKESK. DNA of the CDR3: TGTGCCAGCAGCCATAACCAGGGGGCAGTCGGGAATGAGCAGTTCTTC. Translated: CASSHNQGAVGNEQFF.

This clonotype was detected ten times or more. The CDR3 DNA is TGTGCCAGCAGTTTAACCGGGACTAGCGGACCTTACAATGAGCAGTTCTTC. Translated, it gives CASSLTGTSGPYNEQFF. This chain joins TRBV6-2 or TRBV6-3 and TRBJ2-1, with 11 bases that match TRBD2. The V and J ends lost 4 bases and 4 bases, in that order; junction bases with no gene match: 9. CDR1 MNHEY and CDR2 SVGEGT come from the germline V gene. The CDR3 sequence is 17 residues long.

Comments on this clonotype: A much larger clone differs by one base, so this may be a read error. This chain joins TRBV7-9 and TRBJ2-7; tentative D call: TRBD2 (6 bases). Between the trimmed V and J ends, which lost 4 bases and 2 bases, there was a span of 9 bases. The CDR3 sequence is 13 residues long. Germline V gene sequence: CDR1 SEHNR, CDR2 FQNEAQ (reference sequence). The CDR3 reads CASSWAGTYEQYF. The CDR3 nucleotides are TGTGCCAGCAGCTGGGCGGGAACCTACGAGCAGTACTTC.

This clonotype turned up a few times. This chain links TRBV5-1 with TRBJ2-3; weak D call: TRBD1 (5 bases). V lost 4 bases and J lost 5, with 8 bases in between. Germline CDR1 reads SGHRS; CDR2 reads YFSETQ. CDR3 size: 12 residues. The CDR3 nucleotides are TGCGCCAGCAGCCAGGGCGAAGATACGCAGTATTTT. Translation: CASSQGEDTQYF.

The chain joins TRBV6-5 to TRBJ2-5; TRBD2 agrees at 11 bases. J gave up 5 bases and V 3 bases, and 5 bases lay outside the gene matches. There are 15 residues in the CDR3. CDR1 is MNHEY and CDR2 is SVGAGI in the germline V gene. Here the CDR3 reads CASSYTSGRVETQYF. The CDR3 DNA reads TGTGCCAGCAGTTATACTAGCGGGAGAGTGGAGACCCAGTACTTC.